These 8 T cell receptor beta chains originate from one sample sequenced in a study of blood T cell repertoires in COVID-19. The protocol was immunoSEQ multiplex PCR, while the TCRdb copy is restricted to in-frame clones and leaves out a portion. The sample carries approximately 160,000 clones, less than 85% recorded once. Sample: PBMCs or T cells enriched from blood (not recorded which). The receptors here all came from a woman in her forties or fifties who had recovered from COVID-19.

The chain joins TRBV7-6 to TRBJ2-2; 12 bases are shared with TRBD2. The V and J ends lost 0 bases and 0 bases, in that order; junction bases with no gene match: 5. The CDR3 runs to 19 residues. Germline CDR1 is SGHVS and CDR2 is FNYEAQ. This CDR3 reads CASSLARLAGGPNTGELFF. CDR3 DNA sequence: TGTGCCAGCAGCTTAGCGAGGCTAGCGGGAGGGCCGAACACCGGGGAGCTGTTTTTT. The variable domain in full, completed from reference TRBV7-6 and TRBJ2-2, reads GAGVSQSPRYKVTKRGQDVALRCDPISGHVSLYWYRQALGQGPEFLTYFNYEAQQDKSGLPNDRFSAERPEGSISTLTIQRTEQRDSAMYRCASSLARLAGGPNTGELFFGEGSRLTVL.

V usage is TRBV21-1 and J usage is TRBJ2-3; the listed D gene, TRBD1, was not tested against the DNA. TRBV21-1 counts as a pseudogene. The CDR3 loop spans 16 amino acids. This CDR3 reads CASSGQGGIGTDTQYF. Written as DNA, the CDR3 is TGTGCCAGCAGCGGACAAGGGGGTATCGGCACAGATACGCAGTATTTT.

V and J are TRBV12-3 or TRBV12-4 and TRBJ2-3; the D gene is possibly TRBD2 (6 bases). There are 12 residues in the CDR3. V was shortened by 5 bases and J by 8 bases, with 11 bases between the two germline ends. CDR3 in DNA: TGTGCCAGCAGTCCCATCGGGGGTACGCAGTATTTT. Amino acids: CASSPIGGTQYF.

This clone was seen a handful of times. CDR3 in amino acids: CASRPTGTDTQYF. Written as DNA, the CDR3 is TGTGCCAGCAGGCCGACTGGCACAGATACGCAGTATTTT. V and J are TRBV28 and TRBJ2-3; D not resolved. The CDR3 sequence is 13 residues long. V was clipped by 6 bases and J by 1 base, with 8 bases between them. Germline loops: CDR1 MDHEN, CDR2 SYDVKM.

This chain joins TRBV11-3 and TRBJ2-6, with 7 nucleotides matching TRBD1. The CDR3 is 16 amino acids. CDR1 and CDR2 from the germline V gene are SGHNT and YENEEA. Unmatched junction bases numbered 5, after V lost 6 bases and J lost 0 bases. This chain's CDR3 is CASSRTGLSGANVLTF. CDR3 DNA: TGTGCCAGCAGTCGGACAGGCCTCTCTGGGGCCAACGTCCTGACTTTC.

The sample holds one count of this clone. V and J are TRBV7-9 and TRBJ1-6; D call uncertain. The CDR3 is 15 amino acids. Trimming removed 1 base from V and 8 bases from J, with 12 bases in between. Germline values: CDR1 SEHNR, CDR2 FQNEAQ (reference sequence). The CDR3 loop is CASSLVSGMYSPLHF. As DNA, the CDR3 is TGTGCCAGCAGCTTAGTGTCCGGGATGTATTCACCCCTCCACTTT.

This clone was picked up a small number of times. The gene calls are TRBV19 and TRBJ1-5, with a tentative D call TRBD1 (6 bases). The CDR3 sequence is 15 residues long. Trimming left V 7 bases short and J 6 bases short, with 19 bases between. Germline CDR1 is LNHDA and CDR2 is SQIVND (reference sequence). The CDR3 loop is CASMQGRVLSQPQHF. The CDR3 nucleotides read TGTGCCAGTATGCAGGGGCGGGTTTTGTCTCAGCCCCAGCATTTT.

This sequence joins TRBV13 and TRBJ2-7; 11 bases agree with TRBD1. Losses at the gene ends were 4 bases for V and 7 bases for J; bases not matched to a gene: 6. This CDR3 has 14 residues. Germline V gene lookup returns CDR1 PRHDT and CDR2 FYEKMQ (reference sequence). DNA for the CDR3: TGTGCCAGCAGCTCCGGACAGGGGGCGGGGGAGCAGTACGTC. Translation: CASSSGQGAGEQYV.